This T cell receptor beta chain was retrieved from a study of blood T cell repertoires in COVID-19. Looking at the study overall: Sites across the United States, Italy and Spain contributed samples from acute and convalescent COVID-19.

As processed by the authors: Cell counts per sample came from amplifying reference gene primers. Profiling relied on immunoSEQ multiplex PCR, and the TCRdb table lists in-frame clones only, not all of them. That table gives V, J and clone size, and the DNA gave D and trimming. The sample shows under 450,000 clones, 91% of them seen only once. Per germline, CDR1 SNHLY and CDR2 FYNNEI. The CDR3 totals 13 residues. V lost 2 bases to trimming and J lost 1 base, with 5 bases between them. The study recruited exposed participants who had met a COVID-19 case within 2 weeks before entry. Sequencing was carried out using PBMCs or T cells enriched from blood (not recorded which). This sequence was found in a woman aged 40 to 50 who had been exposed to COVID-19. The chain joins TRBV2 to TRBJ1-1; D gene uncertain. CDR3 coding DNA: TGTGCCAGCAGTGAATTCAGGAACACTGAAGCTTTCTTT. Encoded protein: CASSEFRNTEAFF.